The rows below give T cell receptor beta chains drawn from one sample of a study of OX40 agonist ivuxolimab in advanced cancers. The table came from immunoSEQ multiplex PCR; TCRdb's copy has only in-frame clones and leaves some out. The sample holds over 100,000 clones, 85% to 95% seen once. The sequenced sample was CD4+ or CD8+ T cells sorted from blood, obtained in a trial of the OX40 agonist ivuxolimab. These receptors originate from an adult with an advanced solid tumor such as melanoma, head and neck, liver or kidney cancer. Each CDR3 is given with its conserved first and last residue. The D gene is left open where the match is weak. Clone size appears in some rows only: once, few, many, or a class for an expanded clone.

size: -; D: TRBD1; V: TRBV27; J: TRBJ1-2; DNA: TGTGCCAGCAGACGGACAGGGGCAGCTAACTATGGCTACACCTTC; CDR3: CASRRTGAANYGYTF
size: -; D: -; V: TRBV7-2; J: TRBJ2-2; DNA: TGTGCCAGCAGCTTAACCTCCAGCTCCAACACCGGGGAGCTGTTTTTT; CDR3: CASSLTSSSNTGELFF
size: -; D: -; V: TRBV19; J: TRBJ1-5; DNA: TGTGCCAGTAGCCCTTCGGGGGGAGAGCCCCAGCATTTT; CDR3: CASSPSGGEPQHF
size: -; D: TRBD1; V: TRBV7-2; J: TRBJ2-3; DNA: TGTGCCAGCAGCTTAGGAACAGGGGTTAGCACAGATACGCAGTATTTT; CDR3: CASSLGTGVSTDTQYF
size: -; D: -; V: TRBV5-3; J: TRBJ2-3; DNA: TGTGCCAGAAGCCCATTAGTCGTCACAGATACGCAGTATTTT; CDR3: CARSPLVVTDTQYF
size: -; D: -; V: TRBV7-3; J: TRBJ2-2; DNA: TGTGCCAGCGCCCACCGGCAGGCTGGATATACCGGGGAGCTGTTTTTT; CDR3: CASAHRQAGYTGELFF
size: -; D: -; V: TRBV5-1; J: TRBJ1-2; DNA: TGCGCCAGCAGCTTGGATCAGGGTGACTATGGCTACACCTTC; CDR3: CASSLDQGDYGYTF
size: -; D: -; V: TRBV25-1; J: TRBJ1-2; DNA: TGTGCCAGCAGTGACCGGACGTCGGCAAACTATGGCTACACCTTC; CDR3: CASSDRTSANYGYTF
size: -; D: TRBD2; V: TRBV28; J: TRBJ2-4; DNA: TGTGCCAGCAGGGTAGCGGGGGGGAACATTCAGTACTTC; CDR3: CASRVAGGNIQYF
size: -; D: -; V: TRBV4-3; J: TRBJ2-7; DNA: TGCGCCAGCAGCCAAGTATACGGGACCTACGAGCAGTACTTC; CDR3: CASSQVYGTYEQYF
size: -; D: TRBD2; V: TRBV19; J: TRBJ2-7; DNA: TGTGCCAGTAGTAGCCCGGGACTAGCGTCCCACGAGCAGTACTTC; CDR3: CASSSPGLASHEQYF
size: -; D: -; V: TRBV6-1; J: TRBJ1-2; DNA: TGTGCCAGCATCCCTCCGGCCACGGCCCGCCGGGGCTACACCTTC; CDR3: CASIPPATARRGYTF
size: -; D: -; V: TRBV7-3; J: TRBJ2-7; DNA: TGTGCCAGCAGCTTAACTCCTGACAGCTACGAGCAGTACTTC; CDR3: CASSLTPDSYEQYF
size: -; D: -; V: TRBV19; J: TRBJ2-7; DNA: TGTGCCAGTAGTATGAGAGACGGCACAAGGAACTACGAGCAGTACTTC; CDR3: CASSMRDGTRNYEQYF
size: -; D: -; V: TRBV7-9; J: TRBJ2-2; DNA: TGTGCCAGCAGCTTAATTAATCGTCCCGGGGAGCTGTTTTTT; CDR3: CASSLINRPGELFF
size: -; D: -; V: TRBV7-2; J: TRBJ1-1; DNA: TGTGCCAGCTCTATGGGACCGAACACTGAAGCTTTCTTT; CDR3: CASSMGPNTEAFF
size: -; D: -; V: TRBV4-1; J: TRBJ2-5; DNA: TGCGCCAGCAGCCAAGGAGGAGGGCCGACAGAGACCCAGTACTTC; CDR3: CASSQGGGPTETQYF
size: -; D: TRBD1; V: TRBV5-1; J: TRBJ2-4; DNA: TGCGCCAGCAGCTGGGGGACAGTGGGAGCCAAAAACATTCAGTACTTC; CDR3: CASSWGTVGAKNIQYF
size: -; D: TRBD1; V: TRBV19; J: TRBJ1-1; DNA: TGTGCCAGTAGACGCTACGACAGGGGGCGGAACACTGAAGCTTTCTTT; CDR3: CASRRYDRGRNTEAFF
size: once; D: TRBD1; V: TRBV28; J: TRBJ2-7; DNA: TGTGCCACCCACGCGGGACAGGGTATCTCGTACGAGCAGTACTTC; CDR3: CATHAGQGISYEQYF
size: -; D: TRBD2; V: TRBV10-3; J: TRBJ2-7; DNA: TGTGCCATCAGTGAGTCAGGTAGCGGGAGTGGGTACGAGCAGTACTTC; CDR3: CAISESGSGSGYEQYF
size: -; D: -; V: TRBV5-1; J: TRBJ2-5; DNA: TGCGCCAGCAGCTTGGGTGTGGTCAGTTCCGAGACCCAGTACTTC; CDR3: CASSLGVVSSETQYF
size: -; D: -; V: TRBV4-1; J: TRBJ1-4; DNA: TGCGCCAGCAGCCAAAGATCATCGCTTTTAGGTGAAAAACTGTTTTTT; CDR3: CASSQRSSLLGEKLFF
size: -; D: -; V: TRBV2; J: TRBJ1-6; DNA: TGTGCCAGCAGTGCGTGGTCACAGAGCAGCTCCTATAATTCACCCCTCCACTTT; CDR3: CASSAWSQSSSYNSPLHF
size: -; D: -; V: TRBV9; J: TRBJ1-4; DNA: TGTGCCAGCAGCGCGACCGGGACACCTAATGAAAAACTGTTTTTT; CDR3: CASSATGTPNEKLFF
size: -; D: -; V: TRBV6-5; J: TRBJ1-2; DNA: TGTGCCAGCACCCTAGACAGGAACACCTATGGCTACACCTTC; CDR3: CASTLDRNTYGYTF
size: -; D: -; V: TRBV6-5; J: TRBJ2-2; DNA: TGTGCCAGCAGCCGGACTACTCACACCGGGGAGCTGTTTTTT; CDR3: CASSRTTHTGELFF
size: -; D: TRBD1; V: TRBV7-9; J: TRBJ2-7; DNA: TGTGCCAGCAGCCATACAGGGGGCCCCCCTTACGAGCAGTACTTC; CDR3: CASSHTGGPPYEQYF
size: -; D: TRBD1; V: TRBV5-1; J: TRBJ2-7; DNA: TGCGCCAGCAGCTTGAGGGACAGGGTGAACGAGCAGTACTTC; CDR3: CASSLRDRVNEQYF
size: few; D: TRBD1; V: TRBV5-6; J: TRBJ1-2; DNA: TGTGCCAGCAGCCTAACCTGGACAGGGGCCTATGGCTACACCTTC; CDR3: CASSLTWTGAYGYTF
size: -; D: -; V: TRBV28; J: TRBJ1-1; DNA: TGTGCCAGCAGTTTAATAGATAACACTGAAGCTTTCTTT; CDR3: CASSLIDNTEAFF
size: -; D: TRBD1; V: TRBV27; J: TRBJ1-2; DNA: TGTGCCAGCAAACGGACAGGGAGGCATGGCTACACCTTC; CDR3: CASKRTGRHGYTF
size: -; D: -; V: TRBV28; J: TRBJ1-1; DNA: TGTGCCAGCAGTTCGACAGCGAACACTGAAGCTTTCTTT; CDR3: CASSSTANTEAFF
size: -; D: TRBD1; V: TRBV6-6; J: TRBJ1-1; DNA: TGTGCCAGCAGTTACGGAGGACAGGGGGGAACTGAAGCTTTCTTT; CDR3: CASSYGGQGGTEAFF
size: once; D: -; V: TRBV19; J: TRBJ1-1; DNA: TGTGCCAGTAGTATCCCACACGCGGGAAACACTGAAGCTTTCTTT; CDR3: CASSIPHAGNTEAFF
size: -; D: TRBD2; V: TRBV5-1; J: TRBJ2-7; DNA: TGCGCCAGCAGCCCCGGAGCGGGAGTCTCCTACGAGCAGTACTTC; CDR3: CASSPGAGVSYEQYF
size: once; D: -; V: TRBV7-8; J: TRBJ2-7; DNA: TGTGCCAGCAGCTTAGGGATAGCTGGCGAGCAGTACTTC; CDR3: CASSLGIAGEQYF
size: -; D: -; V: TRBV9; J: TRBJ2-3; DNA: TGTGCCAGCAGCGCCCTTGTGGGACCGCAGTATTTT; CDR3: CASSALVGPQYF
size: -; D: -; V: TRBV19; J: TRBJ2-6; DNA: TGTGCCAGTAGTCCGGGACTGTCCTCTGGGGCCAACGTCCTGACTTTC; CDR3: CASSPGLSSGANVLTF
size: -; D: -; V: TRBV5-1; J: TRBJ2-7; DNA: TGCGCCAGCAGCTTGGGGACCGGCGGCTCCTACGAGCAGTACTTC; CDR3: CASSLGTGGSYEQYF
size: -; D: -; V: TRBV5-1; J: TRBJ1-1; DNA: TGCGCCAGCAGAACGCGGGGAGGGAGGATCACTGAAGCTTTCTTT; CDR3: CASRTRGGRITEAFF
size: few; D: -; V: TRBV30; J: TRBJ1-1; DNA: TGTGCCTGGAGTGTAATTAGCGGGTTCGCTGAAGCTTTCTTT; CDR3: CAWSVISGFAEAFF
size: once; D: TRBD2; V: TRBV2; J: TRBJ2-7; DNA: TGTGCCAGCAGGGAGGGGAGCGGGAGGGCTTACGAGCAGTACTTC; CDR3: CASREGSGRAYEQYF
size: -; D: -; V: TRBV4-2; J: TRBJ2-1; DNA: TGTGCCAGCAGCCGACCAAGGGGGTCCGGCGCTGACAATGAGCAGTTCTTC; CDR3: CASSRPRGSGADNEQFF
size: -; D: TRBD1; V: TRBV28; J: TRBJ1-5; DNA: TGTGCCAGCAGTCCATACGCCGACAGGGGGCCAGCACAGCCCCAGCATTTT; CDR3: CASSPYADRGPAQPQHF
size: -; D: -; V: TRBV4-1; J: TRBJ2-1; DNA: TGCGCCAGCAGCCAACTACTCGCCTCCTACAATGAGCAGTTCTTC; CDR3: CASSQLLASYNEQFF
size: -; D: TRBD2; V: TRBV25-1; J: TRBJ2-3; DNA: TGTGCCACCTCAGCGGGGGCCCCTGGTACGCAGTATTTT; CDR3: CATSAGAPGTQYF
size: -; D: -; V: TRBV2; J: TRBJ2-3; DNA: TGTGCCAGCAGTGCGTTCCGGGGGACAGTCACAGATACGCAGTATTTT; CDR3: CASSAFRGTVTDTQYF
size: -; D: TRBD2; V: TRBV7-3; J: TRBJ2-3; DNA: TGTGCCAGCAGCTCCACTAGCGGGAGGGAAGATACGCAGTATTTT; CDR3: CASSSTSGREDTQYF
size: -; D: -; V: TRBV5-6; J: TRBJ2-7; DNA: TGTGCCAGCAGCTTGCTTTCACAGGGACGTCGAGGCGAGCAGTACTTC; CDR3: CASSLLSQGRRGEQYF
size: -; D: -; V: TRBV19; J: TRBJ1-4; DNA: TGTGCCAGTAGTATAGGCGGGGGGGCTGAAAAACTGTTTTTT; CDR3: CASSIGGGAEKLFF
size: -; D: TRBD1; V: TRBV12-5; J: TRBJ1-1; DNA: TGTGCTAGTGGTTTGGATATACTGACAGGGTTGGCCACTGAAGCTTTCTTT; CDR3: CASGLDILTGLATEAFF
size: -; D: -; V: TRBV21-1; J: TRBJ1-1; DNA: TGTGCCAGCAGCAAAGTTCTCTCTAGAGTTTGCCCCGATGAAGCTTTCTTT; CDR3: CASSKVLSRVCPDEAFF
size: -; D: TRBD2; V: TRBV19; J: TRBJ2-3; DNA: TGTGCCAGTAGTATCGGGACTAGCGGGTTAGAAGATACGCAGTATTTT; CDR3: CASSIGTSGLEDTQYF
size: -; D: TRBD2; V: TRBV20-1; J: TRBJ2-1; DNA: TGCAGTGCACGGGGGGGGAAGGAGTTCTTC; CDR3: CSARGGKEFF
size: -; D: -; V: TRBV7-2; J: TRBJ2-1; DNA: TGTGCCAGCAGCTTTAGCAGGGGTGAGCAGTTCTTC; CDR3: CASSFSRGEQFF
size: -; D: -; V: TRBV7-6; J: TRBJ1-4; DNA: TGTGCCAGCAGCTCCCTCGCAGAGAGCAACTATAATGAAAAACTGTTTTTT; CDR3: CASSSLAESNYNEKLFF